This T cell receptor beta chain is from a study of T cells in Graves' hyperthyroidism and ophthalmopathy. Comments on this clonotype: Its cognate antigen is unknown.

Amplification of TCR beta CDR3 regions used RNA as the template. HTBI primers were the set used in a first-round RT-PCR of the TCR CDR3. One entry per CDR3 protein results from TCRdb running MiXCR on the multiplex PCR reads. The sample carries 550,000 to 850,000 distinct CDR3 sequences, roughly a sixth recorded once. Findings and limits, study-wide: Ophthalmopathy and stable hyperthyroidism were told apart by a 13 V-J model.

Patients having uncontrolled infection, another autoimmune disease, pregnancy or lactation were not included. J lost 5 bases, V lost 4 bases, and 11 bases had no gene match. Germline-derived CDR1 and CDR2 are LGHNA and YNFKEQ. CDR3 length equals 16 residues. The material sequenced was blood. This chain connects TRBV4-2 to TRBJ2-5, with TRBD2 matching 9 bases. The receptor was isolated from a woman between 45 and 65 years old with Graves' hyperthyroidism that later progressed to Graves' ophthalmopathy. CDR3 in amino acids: CASSPIGLAGRETQYF. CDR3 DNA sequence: TGTGCCAGCAGCCCTATAGGGCTAGCGGGGCGGGAGACCCAGTACTTC.